The T cell receptor (beta chain) described here comes from a study of T cells in Graves' hyperthyroidism and ophthalmopathy. TCR beta CDR3 regions were amplified from RNA transcripts. TCR CDR3 regions were first amplified by RT-PCR with HTBI primers. TCRdb re-derived calls from the multiplex PCR reads in MiXCR, one entry per CDR3 protein. The profile shows under 350,000 distinct CDR3 sequences, roughly 18% of them singletons. The receptor comes from a woman aged 50 to 60 with Graves' hyperthyroidism. The material sequenced was blood.

This chain's CDR3 is CASTFSSGTSSYNEQFF. As DNA, the CDR3 is TGTGCCAGCACCTTTTCTAGCGGGACTAGCTCCTACAATGAGCAGTTCTTC. This chain uses TRBV9 with TRBJ2-1; TRBD2 aligns across 9 bases. In germline, CDR1 is SGDLS, CDR2 YYNGEE. J was trimmed by 0 bases and V by 6 bases; bases with no gene match: 10. The CDR3 covers 17 residues.